These T cell receptor beta chains were read from a single sample in a study of shared clonotypes between healthy human individuals. Libraries were prepared by immunoSEQ multiplex PCR; TCRdb keeps only in-frame clonotypes and omits some of them. The table has approximately 2,300,000 clones, around 92% seen once; the top ten hold about 0.36%. The sample comprised naive CD4+ T cells from PBMCs. These receptors came from a man aged 18-30 years in good health. Some clones in this sample may be carry-over from other donors' samples. The CDR3 runs from the conserved cysteine through the conserved F or W.

J,V,CDR3
TRBJ2-5,TRBV7-8,CASSPRDRSILETQYF
TRBJ2-4,TRBV6-7,CASTPRARGSKNIQYF
TRBJ1-1,TRBV28,CASSSRDRVGTEAFF
TRBJ2-5,TRBV5-1,CASSLLGAGSSETQYF
TRBJ2-1,TRBV5-1,CASSQNNEQFF
TRBJ2-1,TRBV4-3,CASSQGTLGSNEQFF
TRBJ2-5,TRBV5-6,CASSLTRGEETQYF
TRBJ1-4,TRBV13,CASSSTLRTGANEKLFF
TRBJ2-7,TRBV10-3,CAISEFLSGSGSLHEQYF
TRBJ2-7,TRBV28,CASSSPTSGAYEQYF
TRBJ1-2,TRBV5-1,CASSLALNRGRGLVYGYTF
TRBJ2-1,TRBV4-2,CASSPHLAGVINEQFF
TRBJ1-1,TRBV5-4,CASSLRDRGLRNTEAFF
TRBJ1-2,TRBV7-9,CASSLTGTLDGYTF
TRBJ2-1,TRBV19,CASSIVGRLGYNEQFF
TRBJ1-1,TRBV6-5,CASSYSRGTEAFF
TRBJ2-2,TRBV18,CASQTAGQGPNTGELFF
TRBJ1-5,TRBV27,CASSGGYLSNQPQHF
TRBJ1-1,TRBV30,CAWRVEAGGAFF
TRBJ2-2,TRBV5-1,CASSLEGLPTGELFF
TRBJ2-3,TRBV5-1,CASSLASGSGDTQYF
TRBJ1-3,TRBV28,CASRPQGKVRGNTIYF
TRBJ1-5,TRBV28,CASSLSDPSRHF
TRBJ1-2,TRBV28,CANRGGTGYTF
TRBJ2-7,TRBV11-1,CASSLELDKQYF
TRBJ2-3,TRBV7-8,CASSLGAAVSRGTDTQYF
TRBJ2-1,TRBV7-3,CASSPASGSKQFF
TRBJ2-1,TRBV5-6,CASSRGTGGTYNEQFF
TRBJ1-4,TRBV11-2,CASSADGLVWEKLFF
TRBJ2-3,TRBV5-1,CASSVGREADTQYF
TRBJ2-7,TRBV28,CASSPTWGSGSKNEQYF
TRBJ1-4,TRBV11-2,CASSLIQGAREKLFF
TRBJ1-2,TRBV6-1,CASSEVGTGTPYGYTF
TRBJ1-1,TRBV7-9,CASARDRELSTEAFF
TRBJ1-1,TRBV29-1,CSVEGDFNTEAFF
TRBJ2-3,TRBV7-2,CASSFTSGPPYF
TRBJ2-7,TRBV6-5,CASSYSYRLASYEQYF
TRBJ1-2,TRBV30,CAWSVGRANYGYTF
TRBJ1-2,TRBV30,CAWTRDDRGYTF
TRBJ1-1,TRBV19,CASSMGTGGVETEAFF
TRBJ2-1,TRBV27,CAIGTPNGNEQFF
TRBJ1-2,TRBV7-9,CASSFGFGTTNYGYTF
TRBJ2-1,TRBV15,CATSSGLAWYNEQFF
TRBJ1-5,TRBV7-2,CASSAPRDSNQPQHF
TRBJ1-2,TRBV5-1,CASSLEAGGSYGYTF
TRBJ1-2,TRBV29-1,CSVDSLYGYTF
TRBJ1-2,TRBV9,CASSGNRVNYGYTF
TRBJ1-1,TRBV18,CASSQIGQRTTEAFF